This T cell receptor beta chain was sequenced for a study of blood T cell repertoires in COVID-19. In the study overall: Both acute and convalescent COVID-19 samples were obtained from the United States, Italy and Spain. Sources were T cells, B-cell-depleted T cells, or PBMCs; the material itself was cDNA or gDNA.

Original processing methods: Scientists estimated how many nucleated cells there were by amplifying reference gene primers. This table comes from immunoSEQ multiplex PCR, and its TCRdb copy is limited to in-frame clones, with some not included. That table gives V, J and clone size, and the DNA gave D and trimming. The sample holds tens of thousands of clones, under 80% seen once. The sample holds a few counts of this clone. Germline values: CDR1 LNHDA, CDR2 SQIVND (reference sequence). The junction had 3 bases not matched to a gene; V was cut back by 1 base and J by 3 bases. The CDR3 is made up of 16 amino acids.

The TCR comes from a human donor in a cohort sampled during active COVID-19. V gene TRBV19 combines with J gene TRBJ1-5, with 10 positions matching TRBD1. The material sequenced was peripheral blood. The CDR3 bases are TGTGCCAGTAGTATAGGGGGACAGGGGTACAATCAGCCCCAGCATTTT. This codes for CASSIGGQGYNQPQHF.